Shown below are 31 T cell receptor beta chains from a single sample sequenced in a study of blood T cells in healthy people across ages. Combining a sample-barcoded 5' primer with a J-beta primer mix, a second PCR ran for roughly 6 to 12 cycles. TCRdb analysed the 5' RACE reads with MiXCR anew, one entry per CDR3 protein. The repertoire holds 550,000 to 800,000 distinct CDR3 sequences, 21% seen once, with about 3.6% in the top ten. Sequencing was performed on blood. The receptors here all came from a man aged 70-80 years in good health.

This clonotype came up a few times. The chain links TRBV27 to TRBJ2-3, with 8 bases fitting TRBD2. Trimming cost V 6 bases and J 2 bases; bases outside gene matches: 7. Germline values: CDR1 MNHEY, CDR2 SMNVEV (reference sequence). The CDR3 runs 15 residues. CDR3 DNA sequence: TGTGCCAGCAGAGAAGCGGGAGCGAACACAGATACGCAGTATTTT. Its translation is CASREAGANTDTQYF.

The J gene is TRBJ2-1, the V gene TRBV2; 10 bases agree with TRBD2. Losses at the gene ends were 7 bases for V and 12 bases for J; bases not matched to a gene: 9. The CDR3 contains 13 residues. CDR1 is SNHLY, CDR2 FYNNEI, per germline. CDR3 residues: CASTLAGFQGQFF. The CDR3 nucleotides are TGTGCCAGCACACTAGCGGGATTCCAAGGGCAGTTCTTC.

This clonotype has a count of ten or more. The CDR3, as DNA: TGTGCCATCCAGGGCCTCCCAGGTGGCGAGCAGTACTTC. It yields the protein CAIQGLPGGEQYF. The chain couples TRBV6-2 or TRBV6-3 to TRBJ2-7; D might be TRBD1 (5 bases). This CDR3 region has 13 residues. In germline, CDR1 is MNHEY, CDR2 SVGEGT. The ends were cut back, 10 bases at V and 6 bases at J, with 19 bases in the middle.

The gene calls are TRBV7-9 and TRBJ1-4; TRBD1 matches at 7 bases. Trimming removed 4 bases from V and 6 bases from J; junction bases left unmatched: 5. The CDR3 sequence is 14 residues long. From germline, CDR1 is SEHNR and CDR2 FQNEAQ (reference sequence). The CDR3 nucleotides read TGTGCCAGCAGCTCACAGGGGAGAGATGAAAAACTGTTTTTT. Translation gives CASSSQGRDEKLFF.

This clonotype was seen many times. CDR3 sequence (DNA): TGTGCCAGCAGCTTTGGGGGAGGGCCAAGAACCTACGAGCAGTACTTC. Amino acids: CASSFGGGPRTYEQYF. This chain connects TRBV5-5 to TRBJ2-7; 7 bases fit TRBD2. CDR1 is SGHKS and CDR2 is YYEKEE in the germline V gene (reference sequence). The CDR3 runs 16 residues. Trimming removed 2 bases from V and 2 bases from J; junction bases left unmatched: 10.

The J gene is TRBJ2-7, the V gene TRBV4-1; TRBD2 is a possible D gene (6 bases). The CDR3 length is 14 residues. V was shortened by 1 base and J by 6 bases, with 13 bases between the two germline ends. Germline V gives CDR1 MGHRA, CDR2 YSYEKL. The CDR3 loop is CASSQGPGVREQYF. As DNA, the CDR3 is TGCGCCAGCAGCCAAGGTCCGGGAGTTCGCGAGCAGTACTTC.

The chain is built from TRBV27 and TRBJ1-5; D remains ambiguous. Germline-derived CDR1 and CDR2 are MNHEY and SMNVEV (reference sequence). The V end was cut by 5 bases, the J end by 2 bases, with 13 bases between. The CDR3 runs to 15 residues. CDR3 nucleotide sequence: TGTGCCAGCAGTGATTCTTTTCACGGCAATCAGCCCCAGCATTTT. It specifies CASSDSFHGNQPQHF.

Ten or more counts support this clonotype. This sequence joins TRBV11-2 and TRBJ2-1; D assignment may be TRBD1 or TRBD2 (6 bases each). CDR1 is SGHAT, CDR2 FQNNGV, per germline. V was trimmed by 5 bases and J by 4 bases, leaving 12 bases between them. This CDR3 spans 14 amino acids. The CDR3 reads CASSAGGLYNEQFF. CDR3 nucleotide sequence: TGTGCCAGCAGCGCTGGGGGGCTTTACAATGAGCAGTTCTTC. Full variable domain (outside the CDR3, taken from reference TRBV11-2 and TRBJ2-1): EAGVAQSPRYKIIEKRQSVAFWCNPISGHATLYWYQQILGQGPKLLIQFQNNGVVDDSQLPKDRFSAERLKGVDSTLKIQPAKLEDSAVYLCASSAGGLYNEQFFGPGTRLTVL.

The sample holds a few counts of this clonotype. V usage is TRBV7-3 and J usage is TRBJ2-5; D perhaps matches TRBD1 (7 bases). The J call may be wrong; the DNA end is better matched by TRBJ2-1. The CDR3 is 14 amino acids. Per germline, CDR1 SGHTA and CDR2 FQGTGA. DNA of the CDR3: TGTGCCAGCAGCCCAGGGGGGTACTACAATGAGCAGTTCTTC. It is translated as CASSPGGYYNEQFF.

This clonotype has only a few counts. DNA of the CDR3: TGTGCCAGCAGTCGTAAGGGGAAGGGGGACGAGCAGTACTTC. This encodes CASSRKGKGDEQYF. V gene TRBV7-9 combines with J gene TRBJ2-1; TRBD1 might be the D (6 bases). The DNA end is a closer match to TRBJ2-7, so the J assignment may be wrong. Per germline, CDR1 SEHNR and CDR2 FQNEAQ (reference sequence). The CDR3 is 14 amino acids.

In this sample, this clonotype turned up a few times. CDR3 region: CASSPGLEGFDEQFF. CDR3 nucleotides: TGCGCCAGCAGCCCTGGACTAGAGGGGTTTGATGAGCAGTTCTTC. The gene calls are TRBV5-1 and TRBJ2-1; 7 nucleotides agree with TRBD2. The CDR3 totals 15 residues. CDR1 and CDR2 from the germline V gene are SGHRS and YFSETQ. The trim removed 4 bases at V and 8 bases at J, leaving 12 bases unmatched.

The gene calls are TRBV4-1 and TRBJ2-5; a weak D match, TRBD2 (6 bases). The J call may not be correct, given that the DNA end is closer to TRBJ2-7. This CDR3 is 17 amino acids long. Germline CDR1 reads MGHRA; CDR2 reads YSYEKL. The CDR3 sequence is CASSRLGAGASSYEQYF. In DNA, the CDR3 is TGCGCCAGCAGCCGCCTCGGAGCGGGCGCGAGCTCCTACGAGCAGTACTTC.

This rearrangement joins TRBV21-1 to TRBJ1-2; the D call in the table, TRBD1, was not verified against the DNA. TRBV21-1 is described as a pseudogene. The CDR3 contains 14 residues. The CDR3, as DNA: TGTGCCAGCAGCGCCTGGATTGGGGGCTATGGCTACACCTTC. Translated: CASSAWIGGYGYTF.

This clonotype came up a few times. V gene TRBV12-3 or TRBV12-4 combines with J gene TRBJ1-6; 11 bases agree with TRBD1. V lost 6 bases and J lost 10; bases outside the gene matches: 5. CDR3 length equals 14 residues. CDR3 region: CASSQGQGESPLHF. The CDR3 DNA reads TGTGCCAGCAGCCAGGGACAGGGGGAGTCACCCCTCCACTTT.

V gene TRBV6-5 combines with J gene TRBJ2-1, with 7 bases lining up with TRBD2. This CDR3 has 13 residues. The trim removed 7 bases at V and 6 bases at J, leaving 6 bases unmatched. CDR1 and CDR2 from the germline V gene are MNHEY and SVGAGI. CDR3 in DNA: TGTGCCAGCATCAACCTAGCGGCCAATGAGCAGTTCTTC. Protein product: CASINLAANEQFF.

J is TRBJ2-7 and V is TRBV29-1; a weak D match, TRBD1 (6 bases). Germline V gene data show CDR1 as SQVTM and CDR2 as ANQGSEA. The CDR3 runs 15 residues. V gave up 4 bases and J gave up 2 bases, with 18 bases separating them. DNA of the CDR3: TGCAGCGTTGGATCCTTGACAGGACAACCCTACGAGCAGTACTTC. Translation: CSVGSLTGQPYEQYF.

This sequence joins TRBV20-1 and TRBJ2-4, with D possibly called TRBD1 or TRBD2 (5 bases each). Germline CDR1 reads DFQATT; CDR2 reads SNEGSKA (reference sequence). The CDR3 covers 16 residues. Trimming shortened V by 0 bases and J by 0 bases, and 12 bases separated the two germline ends. This CDR3 is CSARDWDDRAKNIQYF. CDR3 nucleotides: TGCAGTGCTAGAGATTGGGACGATCGAGCCAAAAACATTCAGTACTTC.

In this sample, this clonotype turned up many times. V usage is TRBV10-3 and J usage is TRBJ2-7, with TRBD1 matching over 10 bases. The CDR3 extends over 16 amino acids. Germline V gene lookup returns CDR1 ENHRY and CDR2 SYGVKD. V lost 6 bases, J lost 4 bases, and 12 bases stayed unmatched. CDR3 sequence reads: CAISQRQGASSYEQYF. The CDR3 DNA sequence: TGTGCCATCAGCCAGAGACAGGGGGCTAGCAGTTACGAGCAGTACTTC.

The chain uses TRBV7-2 and TRBJ2-5; D is unclear. The CDR3 runs to 11 residues. Germline V gene sequence: CDR1 SGHTA, CDR2 FQGNSA. V lost 4 bases and J 7 bases, leaving 7 bases between the germline ends. The CDR3: CASSSLVTQYF. The DNA of the CDR3 is TGTGCCAGCAGCTCACTGGTGACCCAGTACTTC.

The chain recombines TRBV7-2 with TRBJ1-2; D is unresolved. The CDR3 contains 17 residues. With 2 bases removed from V and 3 bases from J, the gap between germline ends came to 19 bases. CDR1 is SGHTA and CDR2 is FQGNSA in the germline V gene. In nucleotides, the CDR3 is TGTGCCAGCAGCTTAAAACGCGGGGTAGTTAGTGACTATGGCTACACCTTC. Translating it yields CASSLKRGVVSDYGYTF.

The table lists this clonotype with a few counts. V usage is TRBV2 and J usage is TRBJ1-4; 7 positions match TRBD1. The CDR3 runs to 14 residues. Germline V gene lookup returns CDR1 SNHLY and CDR2 FYNNEI. The junction had 6 bases not matched to a gene; V was cut back by 6 bases and J by 5 bases. As DNA, the CDR3 is TGTGCCAGCAGGAGGACAGGTGACAATGAAAAACTGTTTTTT. It yields the protein CASRRTGDNEKLFF.

In its sample, this clonotype was seen a few times. The chain couples TRBV20-1 to TRBJ2-5; maybe TRBD2 (5 bases). This CDR3 contains 13 residues. CDR1 is DFQATT, CDR2 SNEGSKA, per germline (reference sequence). V was trimmed by 2 bases and J by 0 bases, leaving 7 bases between them. CDR3: CSARSDYQETQYF. DNA for the CDR3: TGCAGTGCTAGATCGGACTACCAAGAGACCCAGTACTTC.

The chain carries TRBV20-1 and TRBJ1-2; D is uncertain. Trimming took 0 bases from V and 6 from J, leaving 14 bases between them. The CDR3 runs to 14 residues. In germline, CDR1 is DFQATT, CDR2 SNEGSKA (reference sequence). DNA for the CDR3: TGCAGTGCTAGAGATCCGGTAGAGCCTAATGGCTACACCTTC. Its protein product is CSARDPVEPNGYTF.

The chain recombines TRBV29-1 with TRBJ2-3; D not resolved. Trimming removed 4 bases from V and 3 bases from J, with 17 bases in between. The CDR3 runs 15 residues. The V gene's germline CDR1 is SQVTM and CDR2 ANQGSEA. CDR3 region: CSVGGGALGTDTQYF. CDR3 sequence (DNA): TGCAGCGTTGGTGGCGGAGCTTTAGGGACAGATACGCAGTATTTT.

This clonotype was found a few times. V usage is TRBV5-1 and J usage is TRBJ2-1; 12 bases align to TRBD2. The CDR3 runs 16 residues. Germline CDR1 reads SGHRS; CDR2 reads YFSETQ. Germline trimming cut 4 bases from V and 3 bases from J; bases unmatched to any gene: 5. The CDR3 DNA reads as TGCGCCAGCAGCCGCTGGACTAGCGGGGACTACAATGAGCAGTTCTTC. Translating gives CASSRWTSGDYNEQFF.

This clonotype has a handful of counts. V is TRBV3-1 and J is TRBJ2-1, with 9 bases that match TRBD1. The length of the CDR3 is 17 residues. The ends lost 2 bases at V and 8 bases at J; junction bases unmatched: 13. CDR1 is LGHDT, CDR2 YNNKEL, per germline (reference sequence). CDR3 coding DNA: TGTGCCAGCAGCCAAATCGGGACAGGGAGGGCGAGAGATGAGCAGTTCTTC. It translates to CASSQIGTGRARDEQFF.

The rearrangement joins TRBV25-1 to TRBJ2-5, with TRBD2 matching 7 bases. The J call may be in error: the DNA end matches TRBJ2-7 better. Germline V CDR1 and CDR2: MGHDK, SYGVNS. The CDR3 runs to 15 residues. The CDR3 region is CASSARDYSSYEQYF. The CDR3 nucleotides are TGTGCCAGCAGTGCCCGGGACTATAGCTCCTACGAGCAGTACTTC.

This clonotype showed up many times. The V call is TRBV2, the J call TRBJ1-2; possible D gene TRBD1, 5 bases. V was shortened by 6 bases and J by 3 bases, with 11 bases between the two germline ends. Germline CDR1 is SNHLY and CDR2 is FYNNEI. The CDR3 extends over 13 amino acids. CDR3 bases: TGTGCCAGCAGGGGGGACGGAGACTATGGCTACACCTTC. Its protein is CASRGDGDYGYTF.

The count of this clonotype is one. V and J are TRBV10-3 and TRBJ1-2; D gene uncertain. With 5 bases removed from V and 4 bases from J, the gap between germline ends came to 14 bases. Germline V lookup: CDR1 ENHRY, CDR2 SYGVKD. The CDR3 loop spans 14 amino acids. CDR3 nucleotide sequence: TGTGCCATCAGTCTGGCCAGCCAGAGCTATGGCTACACCTTC. Its protein product is CAISLASQSYGYTF.

Many counts were recorded for this clonotype. V and J are TRBV12-3 or TRBV12-4 and TRBJ2-2; no definite D call. V dropped 1 base and J dropped 7 bases, with 7 bases sitting between them. There are 13 residues in the CDR3. The CDR3 nucleotides are TGTGCCAGCAGTTTAGGGGCCGGCGGGGAGCTGTTTTTT. Amino acids: CASSLGAGGELFF.

The gene calls are TRBV6-6 and TRBJ1-1; D gene unclear. V shed 9 bases and J shed 4 bases, with 15 bases lying between them. The CDR3 contains 13 residues. CDR1 and CDR2 from the germline V gene are MNHNY and SVGAGI (reference sequence). The CDR3 DNA follows: TGTGCCAGTCCCGGAGGGCCGAGCACTGAAGCTTTCTTT. This translates into CASPGGPSTEAFF.